This TCR beta chain was documented in a study of PD-1 blockade in classical Hodgkin lymphoma. Study-wide results and limits: Only CD4+ TCR diversity, not CD8+, had risen significantly by C4D1.

Libraries were prepared by immunoSEQ multiplex PCR; TCRdb keeps only in-frame clonotypes and omits some of them. The profile shows approximately 25,000 clones, around 83% of them singletons. Comments on this clone: Its antigen is currently unknown.

No patient escaped relapse after autologous stem cell transplantation, and brentuximab vedotin exposure varied. Magnetic negative selection of thawed PBMCs was the method by which CD4+ T cells were purified. From germline, CDR1 is SGHRS and CDR2 YFSETQ. This CDR3 region has 14 residues. V was clipped by 5 bases and J by 8 bases; unmatched bases: 7. The sequence was obtained from a human donor with classical Hodgkin lymphoma. The chain recombines TRBV5-1 with TRBJ1-6, with 7 bases identical to TRBD1. Sequenced here: CD4+ T cells from blood, sampled at baseline. The CDR3 here is CASREGAVDSPLHF. CDR3 in DNA: TGCGCCAGCAGGGAGGGGGCGGTTGATTCACCCCTCCACTTT.